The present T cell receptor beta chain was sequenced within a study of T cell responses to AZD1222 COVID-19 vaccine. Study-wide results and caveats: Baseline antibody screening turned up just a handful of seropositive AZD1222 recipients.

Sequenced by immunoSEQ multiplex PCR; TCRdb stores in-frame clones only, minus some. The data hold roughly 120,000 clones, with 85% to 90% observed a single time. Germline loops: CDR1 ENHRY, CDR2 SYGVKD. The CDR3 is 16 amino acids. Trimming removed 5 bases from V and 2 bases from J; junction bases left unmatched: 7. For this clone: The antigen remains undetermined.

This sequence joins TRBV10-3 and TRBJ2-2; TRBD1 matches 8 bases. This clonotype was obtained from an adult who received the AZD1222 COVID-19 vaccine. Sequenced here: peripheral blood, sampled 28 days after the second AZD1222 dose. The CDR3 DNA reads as TGTGCCATCAGTCCCGGGGGACAGGTTAACACCGGGGAGCTGTTTTTT. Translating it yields CAISPGGQVNTGELFF.